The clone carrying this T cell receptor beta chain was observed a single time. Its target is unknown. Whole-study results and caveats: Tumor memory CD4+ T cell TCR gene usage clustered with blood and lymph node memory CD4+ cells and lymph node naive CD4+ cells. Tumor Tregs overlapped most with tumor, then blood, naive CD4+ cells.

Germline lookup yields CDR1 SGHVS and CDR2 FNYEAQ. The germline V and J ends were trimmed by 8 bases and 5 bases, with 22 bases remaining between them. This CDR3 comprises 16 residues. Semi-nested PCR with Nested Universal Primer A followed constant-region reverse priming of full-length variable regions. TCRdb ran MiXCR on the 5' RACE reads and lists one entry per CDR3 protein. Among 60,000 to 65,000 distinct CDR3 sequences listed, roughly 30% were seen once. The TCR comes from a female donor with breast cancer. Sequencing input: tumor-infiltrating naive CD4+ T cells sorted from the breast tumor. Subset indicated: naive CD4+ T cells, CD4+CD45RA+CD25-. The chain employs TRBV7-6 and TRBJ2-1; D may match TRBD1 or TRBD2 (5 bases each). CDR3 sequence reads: CASGSTWSRGDNEQFF. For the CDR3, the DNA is TGTGCCAGCGGCTCCACCTGGTCCAGAGGGGACAATGAGCAGTTCTTC.